Below, 15 T cell receptor beta chains from the same sample are listed, as sequenced in a study of cytomegalovirus exposure and HLA in healthy donors. The PCR had 60 Vbeta and 13 Jbeta primers. The protocol was immunoSEQ multiplex PCR, while the TCRdb copy is restricted to in-frame clones and leaves out a portion. The sample shows about 160,000 clones, 70% to 80% of them seen only once. Material for sequencing was PBMCs. These receptors all stem from a man aged 40-55 years in good health and CMV-seronegative.

The chain carries TRBV28 and TRBJ2-7; 9 bases fit TRBD1. The ends lost 6 bases at V and 0 bases at J; junction bases unmatched: 6. Germline CDR1 MDHEN, CDR2 SYDVKM. The CDR3 totals 15 residues. The CDR3 loop reads CASSPGTGSSYEQYF. CDR3 bases: TGTGCCAGCAGCCCCGGGACAGGGAGCTCCTACGAGCAGTACTTC.

The V call is TRBV5-4, the J call TRBJ1-2; the match to TRBD1 covers 8 bases. CDR1 SGHNT and CDR2 YYREEE come from the germline V gene (reference sequence). J lost 8 bases, V lost 1 base, and 7 bases had no gene match. The CDR3 sequence is 14 residues long. CDR3 sequence (DNA): TGTGCCAGCAGCTTGCAAGACAGGGGTGGAGGCTACACCTTC. This encodes CASSLQDRGGGYTF.

This sequence joins TRBV28 and TRBJ2-3, with 13 positions matching TRBD2. Germline loops: CDR1 MDHEN, CDR2 SYDVKM. V shed 6 bases, J shed 5 bases, and the junction held 8 bases outside the gene matches. The CDR3 spans 16 residues. CDR3 bases: TGTGCCAGCAGCCTAACCGGGACTAGCGGGGTAGATACGCAGTATTTT. This gives the protein CASSLTGTSGVDTQYF.

V usage is TRBV5-1 and J usage is TRBJ1-4; 8 nucleotides match TRBD1. CDR3 length: 14 residues. Germline assignment: CDR1 SGHRS and CDR2 YFSETQ. Trimming took 4 bases from V and 8 from J; bases not matched to a gene: 7. CDR3 protein: CASSVTGVNEKLFF. The DNA of the CDR3 is TGCGCCAGCAGCGTGACAGGGGTTAACGAAAAACTGTTTTTT.

CDR3 DNA: TGTGCCAGCACCGGTGGACAGGGGGGTTACTTCGGGCATTTT. Translating gives CASTGGQGGYFGHF. The V and J genes are TRBV28 and TRBJ1-5; TRBD1 agrees at 10 bases. The CDR3 totals 14 residues. Per germline, CDR1 MDHEN and CDR2 SYDVKM. Trimming removed 7 bases from V and 15 bases from J; junction bases left unmatched: 15.

V is TRBV6-1 and J is TRBJ2-5; 11 bases line up with TRBD2. With 3 bases clipped from V and 2 bases from J, the junction kept 2 bases outside the gene matches. CDR3 length: 15 amino acids. Germline CDR1 is MNHNS and CDR2 is SASEGT. The CDR3 is CASSEGLAVQETQYF. CDR3 nucleotide sequence: TGTGCCAGCAGTGAGGGACTAGCGGTGCAAGAGACCCAGTACTTC.

The chain uses TRBV5-1 and TRBJ1-2; the D gene is possibly TRBD1 (5 bases). Looked up from germline, CDR1 is SGHRS and CDR2 is YFSETQ. V gave up 0 bases and J gave up 7 bases, with 16 bases separating them. This CDR3 has 15 residues. CDR3 sequence (DNA): TGCGCCAGCAGCTTGGAGCCAAGGGGTCTTCCTGGCTACACCTTC. The encoded protein is CASSLEPRGLPGYTF.

There are a few counts of this clone. CDR3 bases: TGTGCCAGCAGCTGGACTGTGAACACTGAAGCTTTCTTT. Its translation is CASSWTVNTEAFF. The V gene is TRBV5-6, the J gene TRBJ1-1; D is unresolved. The CDR3 runs 13 residues. V dropped 3 bases and J dropped 0 bases, with 6 bases sitting between them. The germline CDR1 and CDR2 sequences are SGHDT and YYEEEE.

The chain has TRBV29-1 and TRBJ2-3; D gene uncertain. With 4 bases removed from V and 8 bases from J, the gap between germline ends came to 7 bases. Germline-derived CDR1 and CDR2 are SQVTM and ANQGSEA. The CDR3 spans 10 residues. Written as DNA, the CDR3 is TGCAGCGTTGTTTCTTCTACGCAGTATTTT. It yields the protein CSVVSSTQYF.

The genes are TRBV14 and TRBJ2-7; 10 bases are shared with TRBD1. The CDR3 has 15 amino acids. The V gene's germline CDR1 is SGHDN and CDR2 FVKESK. The J segment lost 5 bases and the V segment lost 4 bases, leaving 8 bases of the junction unmatched. This CDR3 reads CASSRARDRGHEQYF. CDR3 in DNA: TGTGCCAGCAGCCGTGCCCGGGACAGGGGACACGAGCAGTACTTC. The whole variable domain, filled in from reference TRBV14 and TRBJ2-7, reads EAGVTQFPSHSVIEKGQTVTLRCDPISGHDNLYWYRRVMGKEIKFLLHFVKESKQDESGMPNNRFLAERTGGTYSTLKVQPAELEDSGVYFCASSRARDRGHEQYFGPGTRLTVT.

V gene TRBV6-1 combines with J gene TRBJ2-7, with 7 bases that match TRBD2. The germline V gene encodes CDR1 MNHNS and CDR2 SASEGT. This CDR3 is built from 14 residues. Unmatched junction bases numbered 6, after V lost 5 bases and J lost 2 bases. CDR3 sequence: CASSWVGRPYEQYF. DNA for the CDR3: TGTGCCAGCAGTTGGGTCGGGAGGCCCTACGAGCAGTACTTC.

The rearrangement joins TRBV5-4 to TRBJ2-3; 7 nucleotides agree with TRBD2. The CDR3 extends over 14 amino acids. Looked up from germline, CDR1 is SGHNT and CDR2 is YYREEE (reference sequence). V trimming: 3 bases; J trimming: 3 bases; junction bases outside the gene matches: 4. Written as DNA, the CDR3 is TGTGCCAGCAGCTCGCCCGGGGGGACAGATACGCAGTATTTT. Translated: CASSSPGGTDTQYF.

The V call is TRBV27, the J call TRBJ2-7, with 7 bases matching TRBD1. CDR3 length: 15 amino acids. The J segment lost 3 bases and the V segment lost 8 bases, leaving 13 bases of the junction unmatched. CDR1 is MNHEY, CDR2 SMNVEV, per germline (reference sequence). CDR3 DNA: TGTGCCAGCCGCACTATACGGGACAGAGACTACGAGCAGTACTTC. The encoded protein is CASRTIRDRDYEQYF.

Only a few counts were recorded for this clone. The chain is built from TRBV11-2 and TRBJ2-1; weak D call: TRBD2 (5 bases). The CDR3 covers 15 residues. V lost 5 bases and J lost 6, with 17 bases in between. The germline V gene has CDR1 SGHAT and CDR2 FQNNGV. CDR3 residues: CASSPRGSAGNEQFF. CDR3 DNA: TGTGCCAGCAGCCCCCGTGGTAGCGCTGGCAATGAGCAGTTCTTC.

The CDR3 sequence: CASSETSGRVVEQFF. The CDR3 coding sequence is TGTGCCAGCAGTGAAACTAGCGGGAGGGTTGTTGAGCAGTTCTTC. The genes are TRBV2 and TRBJ2-1; TRBD2 matches 13 bases. Trimming removed 2 bases from V and 9 bases from J; junction bases left unmatched: 4. The CDR3 runs to 15 residues. The germline CDR1 and CDR2 sequences are SNHLY and FYNNEI.